Each of the 5 T cell receptor beta chains below was sequenced from the same sample in a study of CD8 T cells in ankylosing spondylitis (TCRdb year 2017). The library relied on 5' RACE. The sequencer listed for this sample is Illumina HiSeq 2500. The public reads were reprocessed in TCRdb via fastp at Q25 and MiXCR, keeping in-frame beta chains. Every CDR3 protein is listed once, alongside the most common genes and DNA of its rows. The sample table lists 110,000 to 150,000 distinct CDR3 sequences, roughly 8.8% of them with a count of one. The ten largest clones take up under 7.5% of the sample. The specimen was synovial fluid, either unsorted or a sorted T cell fraction (not recorded which). These receptor sequences come from a male donor with ankylosing spondylitis.

This clonotype is judged medium-sized. The chain recombines TRBV7-2 with TRBJ1-5; D unclear. Trimming took off 5 bases at V and 6 bases at J, with 11 bases between the two ends. Germline assignment: CDR1 SGHTA and CDR2 FQGNSA. This CDR3 spans 13 amino acids. CDR3 residues: CASSQREGQPQHF. Here the CDR3 DNA reads TGTGCCAGCAGCCAGAGGGAGGGTCAGCCCCAGCATTTT.

This clonotype was counted at least ten times. The chain joins TRBV6-2 or TRBV6-3 to TRBJ1-5; 8 bases line up with TRBD1. This CDR3 contains 13 residues. Germline-derived CDR1 and CDR2 are MNHEY and SVGEGT. With 6 bases clipped from V and 7 bases from J, the junction kept 5 bases outside the gene matches. Here the CDR3 DNA reads TGTGCCAGCAGCGGACAGGGAGGACAGCCCCAGCATTTT. Protein: CASSGQGGQPQHF.

This clonotype was recorded at least ten times. V usage is TRBV18 and J usage is TRBJ1-1; D is ambiguous. V was cut by 3 bases and J by 1 base, with 9 bases left in between. The CDR3 runs to 14 residues. Germline V CDR1 and CDR2: KGHSH, LQKENI. CDR3 nucleotides: TGTGCCAGCTCACCCAGGACGGAGAACACTGAAGCTTTCTTT. Its translation is CASSPRTENTEAFF.

This clonotype occurred a few times. CDR3 sequence reads: CASSLGPGGDEQYF. Here the CDR3 DNA reads TGTGCCAGCAGCTTAGGTCCAGGCGGGGACGAGCAGTACTTC. The chain is built from TRBV5-6 and TRBJ2-7, with D perhaps TRBD2 (6 bases). Germline V lookup: CDR1 SGHDT, CDR2 YYEEEE. The CDR3 extends over 14 amino acids. V dropped 2 bases and J dropped 5 bases, with 14 bases sitting between them. Full variable domain (outside the CDR3, taken from reference TRBV5-6 and TRBJ2-7): DAGVTQSPTHLIKTRGQQVTLRCSPKSGHDTVSWYQQALGQGPQFIFQYYEEEERQRGNFPDRFSGHQFPNYSSELNVNALLLGDSALYLCASSLGPGGDEQYFGPGTRLTVT.

V usage is TRBV9 and J usage is TRBJ2-2; D is undetermined. The CDR3 contains 14 residues. Trimming took 0 bases from V and 3 from J, leaving 6 bases between them. Germline loops: CDR1 SGDLS, CDR2 YYNGEE. The CDR3 DNA is TGTGCCAGCAGCGTAGAGTCCTACACCGGGGAGCTGTTTTTT. Residues: CASSVESYTGELFF.